Reported below is one T cell receptor beta chain. Antigen unknown. These data originate in a study of T cell responses to AZD1222 COVID-19 vaccine. Whole-study results and caveats: Regions 160-218 and 743-854 dominated among vaccine-associated CD4 TCRs spanning spike. Reports say nearly half of spike-specific TCRs go after unmutated variant regions.

In germline, CDR1 is SGHVS, CDR2 FQNEAQ. CDR3 size: 16 residues. V dropped 1 base and J dropped 5 bases, with 14 bases sitting between them. Profiling relied on immunoSEQ multiplex PCR, and the TCRdb table lists in-frame clones only, not all of them. The sample consists of roughly 80,000 clones, roughly 87% of them appearing once. Sequences were derived from peripheral blood, sampled on day 0 of MenACWY control vaccination. The chain joins TRBV7-8 to TRBJ1-4; a possible D gene is TRBD1 (6 bases). This clonotype originated in an adult in good health. CDR3 bases: TGTGCCAGCAGCTTAGGGCCGATAGGGGGGAATGAAAAACTGTTTTTT. Encoded protein: CASSLGPIGGNEKLFF.